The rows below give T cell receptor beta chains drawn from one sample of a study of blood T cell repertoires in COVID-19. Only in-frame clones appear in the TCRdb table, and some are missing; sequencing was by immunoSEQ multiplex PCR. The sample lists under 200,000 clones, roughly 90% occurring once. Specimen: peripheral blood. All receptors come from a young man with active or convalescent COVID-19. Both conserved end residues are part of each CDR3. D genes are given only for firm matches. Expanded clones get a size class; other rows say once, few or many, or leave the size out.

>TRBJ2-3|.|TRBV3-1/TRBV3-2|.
CASSQWRTDTQYF
TGTGCCAGCAGCCAGTGGCGCACAGATACGCAGTATTTT
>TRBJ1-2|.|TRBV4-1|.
CASSQDRGTGYGYTF
TGCGCCAGCAGCCAGGACCGGGGGACCGGGTATGGCTACACCTTC
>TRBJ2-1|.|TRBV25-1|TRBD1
CASSERDSPADEQFF
TGTGCCAGCAGTGAACGGGACAGCCCGGCGGATGAGCAGTTCTTC
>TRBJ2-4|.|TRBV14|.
CASSQGTNLAKNIQYF
TGTGCCAGCAGCCAAGGGACAAACCTAGCCAAAAACATTCAGTACTTC
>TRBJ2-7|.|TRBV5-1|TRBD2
CASSRTWPRTSGTVMSGEQYF
TGCGCCAGCAGCCGCACCTGGCCTAGGACTAGCGGGACCGTTATGTCGGGAGAGCAGTACTTC
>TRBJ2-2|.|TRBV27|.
CASSLSLSAGELFF
TGTGCCAGCAGTTTATCTTTGTCAGCCGGGGAGCTGTTTTTT
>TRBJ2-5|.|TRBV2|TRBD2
CASLQASGRAGVVETQYF
TGTGCCAGCTTGCAGGCTAGCGGGAGGGCCGGTGTTGTGGAGACCCAGTACTTC
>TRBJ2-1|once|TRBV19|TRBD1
CASSIGQGATEQFF
TGTGCCAGTAGTATTGGCCAGGGGGCGACTGAGCAGTTCTTC
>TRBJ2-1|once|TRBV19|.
CASSISRGSHNEQFF
TGTGCCAGTAGTATATCGAGAGGGAGCCACAATGAGCAGTTCTTC
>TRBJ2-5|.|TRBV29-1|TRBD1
CSVAGGAGETQYF
TGCAGCGTTGCAGGGGGCGCGGGGGAGACCCAGTACTTC
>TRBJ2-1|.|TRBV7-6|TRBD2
CASSFSGGDNEQFF
TGTGCCAGCAGCTTTAGCGGGGGAGACAATGAGCAGTTCTTC
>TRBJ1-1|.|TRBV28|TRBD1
CASSPGQGVTEAFF
TGTGCCAGCAGCCCAGGACAGGGTGTCACTGAAGCTTTCTTT
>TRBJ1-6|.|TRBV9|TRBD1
CASSVGQGNSPLHF
TGTGCCAGCAGCGTCGGACAGGGGAATTCACCCCTCCACTTT
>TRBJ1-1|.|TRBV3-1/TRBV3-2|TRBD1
CASSQGRQGEAFF
TGTGCCAGCAGCCAAGGAAGACAGGGAGAAGCTTTCTTT
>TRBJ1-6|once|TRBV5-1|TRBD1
CASSARDSQYHNSPLHF
TGCGCCAGCAGCGCCAGGGACAGCCAGTATCATAATTCACCCCTCCACTTT
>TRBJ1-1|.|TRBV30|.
CACNLGDMVEAFF
TGTGCCTGTAACCTCGGGGATATGGTTGAAGCTTTCTTT
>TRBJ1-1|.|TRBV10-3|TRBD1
CAISESTGYGDTEAFF
TGTGCCATCAGTGAGTCGACAGGGTATGGTGACACTGAAGCTTTCTTT
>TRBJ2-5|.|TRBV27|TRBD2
CASSPLLAGGFGETQYF
TGTGCCAGCAGTCCGTTACTAGCGGGAGGGTTCGGTGAGACCCAGTACTTC
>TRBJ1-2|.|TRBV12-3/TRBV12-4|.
CASSRGHFGYTF
TGTGCCAGCAGCCGAGGACACTTTGGCTACACCTTC
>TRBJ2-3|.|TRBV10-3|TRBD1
CATRQGALDTDTQYF
TGTGCCACCCGTCAGGGGGCTTTGGACACAGATACGCAGTATTTT
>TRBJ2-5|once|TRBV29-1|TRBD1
CSVSRTGVAETQYF
TGCAGCGTTTCCAGAACAGGGGTTGCAGAGACCCAGTACTTC
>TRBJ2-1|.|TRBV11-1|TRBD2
CASSVLAGVTSEQFF
TGTGCCAGCAGTGTCCTAGCGGGAGTTACAAGTGAGCAGTTCTTC
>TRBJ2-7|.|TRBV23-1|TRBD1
CASSQSTRDRDEQYF
TGCGCCAGCAGTCAATCCACAAGGGACAGGGACGAGCAGTACTTC
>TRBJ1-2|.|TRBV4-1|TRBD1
CASSRDREANYGYTF
TGCGCCAGCAGCCGGGACAGGGAAGCTAACTATGGCTACACCTTC
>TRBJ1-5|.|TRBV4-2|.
CASSQRPQLFFGSGSNQPQHF
TGTGCCAGCAGCCAAAGACCACAGTTGTTTTTTGGCTCGGGAAGCAATCAGCCCCAGCATTTT
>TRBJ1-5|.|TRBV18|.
CASSGARENQPQHF
TGTGCCAGCTCAGGTGCCAGGGAAAATCAGCCCCAGCATTTT
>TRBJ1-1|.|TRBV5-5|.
CASSWGGTEAFF
TGTGCCAGCAGCTGGGGGGGCACTGAAGCTTTCTTT
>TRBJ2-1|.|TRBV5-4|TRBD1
CASSLGQEVEQFF
TGTGCCAGCAGCTTAGGACAGGAGGTAGAGCAGTTCTTC
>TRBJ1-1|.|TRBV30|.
CAWNPGGGNTEAFF
TGTGCCTGGAACCCCGGTGGAGGGAATACTGAAGCTTTCTTT
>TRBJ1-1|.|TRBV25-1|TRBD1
CASSRDRGVMKNTEAFF
TGTGCCAGCAGTCGGGACAGGGGGGTAATGAAGAACACTGAAGCTTTCTTT
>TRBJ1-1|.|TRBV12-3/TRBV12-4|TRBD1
CASSPGQGRKAFF
TGTGCCAGCAGCCCCGGACAGGGGCGTAAAGCTTTCTTT
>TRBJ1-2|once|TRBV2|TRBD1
CASSDDRVSGYTF
TGTGCCAGCAGTGATGACAGGGTATCTGGCTACACCTTC
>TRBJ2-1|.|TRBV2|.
CASSVYGGNEQFF
TGTGCCAGCAGTGTCTATGGGGGGAATGAGCAGTTCTTC
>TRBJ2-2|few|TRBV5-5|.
CASSHGTPNTGELFF
TGTGCCAGCAGCCATGGGACACCGAACACCGGGGAGCTGTTTTTT
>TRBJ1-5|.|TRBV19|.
CASSRGGNQPQHF
TGTGCCAGTAGTCGAGGAGGGAATCAGCCCCAGCATTTT
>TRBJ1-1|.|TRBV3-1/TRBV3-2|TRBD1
CASSQGTGGRTEAFF
TGTGCCAGCAGCCAGGGGACAGGGGGCAGGACTGAAGCTTTCTTT
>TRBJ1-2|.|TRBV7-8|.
CASSLGRTNYGYTF
TGTGCCAGCAGCTTAGGCAGAACTAACTATGGCTACACCTTC
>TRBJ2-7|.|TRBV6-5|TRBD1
CASSAIRDRGYEQYF
TGTGCCAGCAGCGCTATCAGGGACAGGGGTTACGAGCAGTACTTC
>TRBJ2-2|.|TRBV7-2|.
CASSQGVAGELFF
TGTGCCAGCAGCCAAGGGGTGGCAGGGGAGCTGTTTTTT
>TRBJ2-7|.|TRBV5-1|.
CASSLGRPTYEQYF
TGCGCCAGCAGCTTGGGCAGGCCGACCTACGAGCAGTACTTC
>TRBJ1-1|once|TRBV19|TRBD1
CASSLRQGYTEAFF
TGTGCCAGTAGTCTCAGACAGGGGTACACTGAAGCTTTCTTT
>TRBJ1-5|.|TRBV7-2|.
CASSLLGHPNQPQHF
TGTGCCAGCAGCTTATTAGGACACCCGAATCAGCCCCAGCATTTT
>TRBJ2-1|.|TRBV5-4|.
CASSPDRNNEQFF
TGTGCCAGCAGCCCGGACAGAAACAATGAGCAGTTCTTC
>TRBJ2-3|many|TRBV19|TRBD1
CASSIQGAGDTQYF
TGTGCCAGTAGTATCCAGGGGGCAGGAGATACGCAGTATTTT
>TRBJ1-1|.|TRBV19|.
CASTRLSGENTEAFF
TGTGCCAGTACCCGGTTGTCGGGAGAGAACACTGAAGCTTTCTTT
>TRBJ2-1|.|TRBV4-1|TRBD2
CASRPGLAGVRSSYNEQFF
TGCGCCAGCAGACCGGGACTAGCGGGAGTTCGGAGCTCCTACAATGAGCAGTTCTTC
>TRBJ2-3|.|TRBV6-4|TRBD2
CASSPGLAGFPDTQYF
TGTGCCAGCAGCCCGGGACTAGCGGGTTTTCCAGATACGCAGTATTTT
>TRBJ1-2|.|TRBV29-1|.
CSVESLDSLYGYTF
TGCAGCGTTGAATCGCTTGACTCACTCTATGGCTACACCTTC
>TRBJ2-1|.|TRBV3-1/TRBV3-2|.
CAPFWENEQFF
TGTGCCCCGTTTTGGGAGAATGAGCAGTTCTTC
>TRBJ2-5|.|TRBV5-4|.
CASSFLSQETQYF
TGTGCCAGCAGCTTCCTCTCTCAAGAGACCCAGTACTTC
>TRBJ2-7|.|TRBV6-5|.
CASSYSFAYEQYF
TGTGCCAGCAGTTACTCATTCGCCTACGAGCAGTACTTC
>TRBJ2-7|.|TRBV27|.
CASSSEGPGDEQYF
TGTGCCAGCAGTTCGGAGGGCCCCGGGGACGAGCAGTACTTC
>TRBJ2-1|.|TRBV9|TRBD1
CASSPTGQGVSYNEQFF
TGTGCCAGCAGCCCTACAGGACAGGGAGTTTCCTACAATGAGCAGTTCTTC